The 12 T cell receptor beta chains given below trace back to one sample, sequenced in a study of blood T cell repertoires in COVID-19. The protocol was immunoSEQ multiplex PCR, while the TCRdb copy is restricted to in-frame clones and leaves out a portion. The table has about 440,000 clones, more than 85% seen once. The sample comprised peripheral blood. The receptors here all came from a woman in her thirties with acute or convalescent COVID-19.

The chain links TRBV9 to TRBJ2-7, with TRBD2 as a possible D gene (6 bases). Deletions cut 4 bases from V and 0 bases from J, with 14 bases between. Germline CDR1 SGDLS, CDR2 YYNGEE. The CDR3 has 15 amino acids. The CDR3 here is CASSPRDSSSYEQYF. DNA of the CDR3: TGTGCCAGCAGCCCCCGGGACTCGAGCTCCTACGAGCAGTACTTC.

For this clone: The sample contains more than one DNA sequence encoding this CDR3. V is TRBV12-3 or TRBV12-4 and J is TRBJ2-3; TRBD1 might be the D (5 bases). V was pared by 6 bases and J by 6 bases, with 7 bases between. This CDR3 has 11 residues. The CDR3 nucleotides read TGTGCCAGCAGCCCAGGGGATACGCAGTATTTT. This gives the protein CASSPGDTQYF.

V gene TRBV29-1 combines with J gene TRBJ2-7; 7 nucleotides match TRBD1. The J segment lost 1 base and the V segment lost 6 bases, leaving 6 bases of the junction unmatched. CDR3 length: 13 amino acids. Per germline, CDR1 SQVTM and CDR2 ANQGSEA. CDR3 bases: TGCAGCGTGCTACAGGGACAGTCCTACGAGCAGTACTTC. Its protein is CSVLQGQSYEQYF.

V is TRBV4-1 and J is TRBJ2-3; D remains ambiguous. The V gene's germline CDR1 is MGHRA and CDR2 YSYEKL. Trimming pared 1 base from V and 3 bases from J, leaving 11 bases between. This CDR3 is 15 amino acids long. In DNA, the CDR3 is TGCGCCAGCAGCCAAGTTTTAGCAAAAACAGATACGCAGTATTTT. Its translation: CASSQVLAKTDTQYF.

The chain recombines TRBV7-9 with TRBJ2-1; 7 bases match TRBD1. From germline, CDR1 is SEHNR and CDR2 FQNEAQ (reference sequence). The junction had 7 bases not matched to a gene; V was cut back by 1 base and J by 7 bases. The CDR3 loop spans 15 amino acids. The DNA of the CDR3 is TGTGCCAGCAGCTTAGTGACAGGGTTATTGAATGAGCAGTTCTTC. Translating it yields CASSLVTGLLNEQFF.

As for this clone: The same CDR3 also results from other DNA sequences found in this sample. The rearrangement uses TRBV7-8 and TRBJ2-3; 9 nucleotides agree with TRBD2. The CDR3 has 16 residues. After removal of 5 bases from V and 2 bases from J, the junction contained 8 bases not matched to a gene. The germline V gene has CDR1 SGHVS and CDR2 FQNEAQ. The CDR3 nucleotides read TGTGCCAGCAGCCTCGTAGCGGGGGCAGACACAGATACGCAGTATTTT. Its translation: CASSLVAGADTDTQYF.

J is TRBJ2-5 and V is TRBV11-2; 8 nucleotides agree with TRBD2. V dropped 3 bases and J dropped 4; count of bases not matched to a gene: 7. The CDR3 is made up of 15 amino acids. Per germline, CDR1 SGHAT and CDR2 FQNNGV. CDR3 nucleotides: TGTGCCAGCAGCTTGAGACGGGGGGGCTTAGAGACCCAGTACTTC. Its translation: CASSLRRGGLETQYF.

This chain joins TRBV27 and TRBJ2-2; unclear D gene. V lost 4 bases and J lost 3, with 9 bases in between. Germline CDR1 and CDR2: MNHEY and SMNVEV (reference sequence). The CDR3 totals 14 residues. CDR3 protein: CASSWASDTGELFF. CDR3 nucleotides: TGTGCCAGCAGTTGGGCGTCGGACACCGGGGAGCTGTTTTTT.

The chain is built from TRBV7-6 and TRBJ1-1; the D is unclear. Trimming removed 0 bases from V and 0 bases from J, with 8 bases in between. Germline values: CDR1 SGHVS, CDR2 FNYEAQ. This CDR3 has 15 amino acids. The CDR3 DNA follows: TGTGCCAGCAGCTTAGCGTCAGGCATGAACACTGAAGCTTTCTTT. It specifies CASSLASGMNTEAFF.

This sequence joins TRBV4-1 and TRBJ1-3; tentative D call: TRBD1 (6 bases). Trimming stripped 1 base from V and 4 bases from J, with 11 bases between. This CDR3 is built from 15 residues. Germline CDR1 is MGHRA and CDR2 is YSYEKL. CDR3 loop: CASSQVLGAGNTIYF. As DNA, the CDR3 is TGCGCCAGCAGCCAAGTGCTGGGGGCGGGAAACACCATATATTTT.

V gene TRBV7-3 combines with J gene TRBJ2-5; 7 bases are shared with TRBD2. Germline V gene sequence: CDR1 SGHTA, CDR2 FQGTGA. The ends lost 5 bases at V and 5 bases at J; junction bases unmatched: 2. The CDR3 covers 12 residues. The CDR3, as DNA: TGTGCCAGCAGCAACGGGGGGGAGACCCAGTACTTC. Amino acids: CASSNGGETQYF.

The V call is TRBV10-2, the J call TRBJ2-5; a weak D match, TRBD2 (6 bases). Trimming took 4 bases from V and 1 from J, leaving 13 bases between them. The CDR3 totals 15 residues. In germline, CDR1 is WSHSY, CDR2 SAAADI. The CDR3 nucleotides read TGCGCCAGCAGTGCGTTGGCGGAGGGCCAAGAGACCCAGTACTTC. Amino acids: CASSALAEGQETQYF.